The rows below give T cell receptor beta chains drawn from one sample of a study of blood T cell repertoires in COVID-19. Sequencing was performed with immunoSEQ multiplex PCR; in TCRdb, only in-frame clones are kept and a portion is missing. The sample lists 80,000 to 100,000 clones; about 90% were seen once. Sample: peripheral blood. The receptor set was obtained from a woman in her fifties or sixties with active or convalescent COVID-19. CDR3s include the opening cysteine and the closing phenylalanine or tryptophan. The order of the fields is V gene, clone size, CDR3 length, J gene, D gene, CDR3 DNA, CDR3 protein. The D gene is left open where the match is weak. Part of the rows lack a size; the others show once, few, many or a class for expanded clones.

v_gene: TRBV7-2
abundance: -
len: 15
j_gene: TRBJ1-6
d_gene: TRBD1
CDR3nt: TGTGCCAGCAGCTTATACCCGGGACAGGGATCACCCCTCCACTTT
CDR3aa: CASSLYPGQGSPLHF

v_gene: TRBV19
abundance: -
len: 13
j_gene: TRBJ2-3
d_gene: TRBD2
CDR3nt: TGTGCCAGTCATAGCGGGGGGGCGGATACGCAGTATTTT
CDR3aa: CASHSGGADTQYF

v_gene: TRBV7-6
abundance: -
len: 15
j_gene: TRBJ2-5
d_gene: TRBD1
CDR3nt: TGTGCCAGCAGCATCCCCGGGACAGGGCAAGAGACCCAGTACTTC
CDR3aa: CASSIPGTGQETQYF

v_gene: TRBV19
abundance: -
len: 13
j_gene: TRBJ1-5
d_gene: -
CDR3nt: TGTGCCAGTAGTTGGAGCTTAAATCAGCCCCAGCATTTT
CDR3aa: CASSWSLNQPQHF

v_gene: TRBV30
abundance: -
len: 13
j_gene: TRBJ1-2
d_gene: -
CDR3nt: TGTGCCGGGACCCCGGGGGGTTACTATGGCTACACCTTC
CDR3aa: CAGTPGGYYGYTF

v_gene: TRBV5-4
abundance: few
len: 13
j_gene: TRBJ1-2
d_gene: -
CDR3nt: TGTGCCAGCAGCTTGGCCTCAGGGAATGGCTACACCTTC
CDR3aa: CASSLASGNGYTF

v_gene: TRBV6-5
abundance: many
len: 14
j_gene: TRBJ1-5
d_gene: -
CDR3nt: TGTGCCAGCAGCGTTGGGTCCAGGTATCAGCCCCAGCATTTT
CDR3aa: CASSVGSRYQPQHF

v_gene: TRBV18
abundance: -
len: 14
j_gene: TRBJ2-7
d_gene: -
CDR3nt: TGTGCCAGCTCACCACCGAGGGCTTCCTACGAGCAGTACTTC
CDR3aa: CASSPPRASYEQYF

v_gene: TRBV30
abundance: -
len: 15
j_gene: TRBJ2-1
d_gene: -
CDR3nt: TGTGCCTGGAGTGTAGGGGCGGGGACTTACAATGAGCAGTTCTTC
CDR3aa: CAWSVGAGTYNEQFF

v_gene: TRBV6-1
abundance: -
len: 16
j_gene: TRBJ2-3
d_gene: TRBD2
CDR3nt: TGTGCCAGCAGCGAAAGACTAGCGGGGGAAACAGATACGCAGTATTTT
CDR3aa: CASSERLAGETDTQYF

v_gene: TRBV6-5
abundance: -
len: 13
j_gene: TRBJ1-2
d_gene: -
CDR3nt: TGTGCCAGCAGTCGGGCGGGGCAGTATGGCTACACCTTC
CDR3aa: CASSRAGQYGYTF

v_gene: TRBV9
abundance: medium-sized
len: 13
j_gene: TRBJ2-7
d_gene: -
CDR3nt: TGTGCCAGCAGCGTAGACGGGAAAGGCGAGCAGTACTTC
CDR3aa: CASSVDGKGEQYF

v_gene: TRBV3-1/TRBV3-2
abundance: once
len: 15
j_gene: TRBJ2-7
d_gene: TRBD2
CDR3nt: TGTGCCAGCAGCCCTCCCTTACTAGCGGGGGGTGAGCAGTACTTC
CDR3aa: CASSPPLLAGGEQYF

v_gene: TRBV6-5
abundance: -
len: 16
j_gene: TRBJ1-2
d_gene: -
CDR3nt: TGTGCCAGCAGTTACGTCCGGGGGGCGCGGGCCTATGGCTACACCTTC
CDR3aa: CASSYVRGARAYGYTF

v_gene: TRBV19
abundance: once
len: 13
j_gene: TRBJ2-2
d_gene: -
CDR3nt: TGTGCCAGTCTCCGAGGGTGGAGCGGGGAGCTGTTTTTT
CDR3aa: CASLRGWSGELFF

v_gene: TRBV4-1
abundance: -
len: 15
j_gene: TRBJ1-5
d_gene: -
CDR3nt: TGCGCCAGCAGCCAAGATTTGACAGTTAATCAGCCCCAGCATTTT
CDR3aa: CASSQDLTVNQPQHF

v_gene: TRBV19
abundance: -
len: 16
j_gene: TRBJ2-3
d_gene: -
CDR3nt: TGTGCCAGTAGTATAGAGCGGACCGCAAGGGGCGATACGCAGTATTTT
CDR3aa: CASSIERTARGDTQYF

v_gene: TRBV4-1
abundance: -
len: 15
j_gene: TRBJ1-5
d_gene: -
CDR3nt: TGCGCCAGCAGCCAAGATGGGGGCGCAAATCAGCCCCAGCATTTT
CDR3aa: CASSQDGGANQPQHF

v_gene: TRBV7-3
abundance: -
len: 13
j_gene: TRBJ1-5
d_gene: -
CDR3nt: TGTGCCAGCAGCCAAGACTTTGGGCAGCCCCAGCATTTT
CDR3aa: CASSQDFGQPQHF

v_gene: TRBV11-2
abundance: -
len: 15
j_gene: TRBJ2-3
d_gene: TRBD2
CDR3nt: TGTGCCAGCAGCCCGGGACTAGGGGGTCGGGATACGCAGTATTTT
CDR3aa: CASSPGLGGRDTQYF

v_gene: TRBV5-1
abundance: -
len: 15
j_gene: TRBJ1-1
d_gene: -
CDR3nt: TGCGCCAGCAGCCCGGGAGGGGGGGCGAACACTGAAGCTTTCTTT
CDR3aa: CASSPGGGANTEAFF

v_gene: TRBV25-1
abundance: -
len: 13
j_gene: TRBJ1-6
d_gene: -
CDR3nt: TGTGCCAGCAGTGAGACTACCAATTCACCCCTCCACTTT
CDR3aa: CASSETTNSPLHF

v_gene: TRBV4-3
abundance: -
len: 17
j_gene: TRBJ2-3
d_gene: TRBD2
CDR3nt: TGCGCCAGCAGCCAAGACCTAGCGGGGGGGCTAGCAGATACGCAGTATTTT
CDR3aa: CASSQDLAGGLADTQYF

v_gene: TRBV12-3/TRBV12-4
abundance: -
len: 12
j_gene: TRBJ1-2
d_gene: -
CDR3nt: TGTGCCAGCAGCAACAATAACTATGGCTACACCTTC
CDR3aa: CASSNNNYGYTF

v_gene: TRBV7-8
abundance: -
len: 14
j_gene: TRBJ2-7
d_gene: TRBD2
CDR3nt: TGTGCCAGCAGCTTCCTAGCGGGGGGCAACGAGCAGTACTTC
CDR3aa: CASSFLAGGNEQYF

v_gene: TRBV5-1
abundance: -
len: 14
j_gene: TRBJ2-1
d_gene: -
CDR3nt: TGCGCCAGCAGCCGTGACAGTTCCTACAATGAGCAGTTCTTC
CDR3aa: CASSRDSSYNEQFF

v_gene: TRBV2
abundance: -
len: 16
j_gene: TRBJ2-5
d_gene: TRBD2
CDR3nt: TGTGCCAGCAGCGAAACTAGCGGGGGGATACAAGAGACCCAGTACTTC
CDR3aa: CASSETSGGIQETQYF

v_gene: TRBV7-6
abundance: -
len: 14
j_gene: TRBJ1-2
d_gene: TRBD1
CDR3nt: TGTGCCAGCAGCCCAGGACAGGCCCACTATGGCTACACCTTC
CDR3aa: CASSPGQAHYGYTF

v_gene: TRBV5-4
abundance: many
len: 12
j_gene: TRBJ2-7
d_gene: -
CDR3nt: TGTGCCAGCAGCTTGCGGGGGTACGAGCAGTACTTC
CDR3aa: CASSLRGYEQYF

v_gene: TRBV24-1
abundance: few
len: 15
j_gene: TRBJ2-7
d_gene: TRBD1
CDR3nt: TGTGCCACCAGTGATCCCAGGACAGGGTCCTACGAGCAGTACTTC
CDR3aa: CATSDPRTGSYEQYF

v_gene: TRBV10-1
abundance: -
len: 15
j_gene: TRBJ1-5
d_gene: TRBD1
CDR3nt: TGCGCCAGCATTTGTGGACAGGGGGCAGGGCAGCCCCAGCATTTT
CDR3aa: CASICGQGAGQPQHF

v_gene: TRBV6-5
abundance: few
len: 15
j_gene: TRBJ1-2
d_gene: -
CDR3nt: TGTGCCAGCAGTCAACAGGATACAGGGACAAGTGGCTACACCTTC
CDR3aa: CASSQQDTGTSGYTF

v_gene: TRBV7-6
abundance: -
len: 16
j_gene: TRBJ1-2
d_gene: -
CDR3nt: TGTGCCAGCAGCTTAGCTAGGGCCAGGGGCGACTATGGCTACACCTTC
CDR3aa: CASSLARARGDYGYTF

v_gene: TRBV9
abundance: -
len: 13
j_gene: TRBJ2-3
d_gene: -
CDR3nt: TGTGCCAGCAGCGTAGGGGGGCGCGGAGCGCAGTATTTT
CDR3aa: CASSVGGRGAQYF

v_gene: TRBV15
abundance: -
len: 16
j_gene: TRBJ1-2
d_gene: TRBD1
CDR3nt: TGTGCCACCAGCCTAGCCCCCGGGACAGGGGGCCATGGCTACACCTTC
CDR3aa: CATSLAPGTGGHGYTF

v_gene: TRBV18
abundance: -
len: 16
j_gene: TRBJ1-2
d_gene: TRBD1
CDR3nt: TGTGCCAGCTCACGGTTAGAGGGGGCGCGTAACTATGGCTACACCTTC
CDR3aa: CASSRLEGARNYGYTF

v_gene: TRBV6-1
abundance: -
len: 17
j_gene: TRBJ1-6
d_gene: -
CDR3nt: TGTGCCAGCAGTGACGAAACGACAGTAATCTATAATTCACCCCTCCACTTT
CDR3aa: CASSDETTVIYNSPLHF

v_gene: TRBV19
abundance: -
len: 14
j_gene: TRBJ2-1
d_gene: -
CDR3nt: TGTGCCAGTACTCCGGGGGACAGACACAATGAGCAGTTCTTC
CDR3aa: CASTPGDRHNEQFF

v_gene: TRBV6-1
abundance: -
len: 18
j_gene: TRBJ1-3
d_gene: TRBD1
CDR3nt: TGTGCCAGCAGTGAGGTAACGACAGGGCCCGGCTCTGGAAACACCATATATTTT
CDR3aa: CASSEVTTGPGSGNTIYF

v_gene: TRBV6-1
abundance: few
len: 14
j_gene: TRBJ1-1
d_gene: -
CDR3nt: TGTGCCAGCAGTGAAGAAGGGGTGAACACTGAAGCTTTCTTT
CDR3aa: CASSEEGVNTEAFF

v_gene: TRBV6-4
abundance: -
len: 13
j_gene: TRBJ2-1
d_gene: -
CDR3nt: TGTGCCAGCAGTGACTCGTGGGGGCTCGAGCAGTTCTTC
CDR3aa: CASSDSWGLEQFF

v_gene: TRBV13
abundance: -
len: 14
j_gene: TRBJ2-3
d_gene: -
CDR3nt: TGTGCCAGCAGCTTAGAGGGGGGGGCAGATACGCAGTATTTT
CDR3aa: CASSLEGGADTQYF

v_gene: TRBV4-3
abundance: -
len: 17
j_gene: TRBJ2-2
d_gene: TRBD2
CDR3nt: TGCGCCAGCAGCCAAGGATTTAGCGGGGGGGGAGCCGGGGAGCTGTTTTTT
CDR3aa: CASSQGFSGGGAGELFF

v_gene: TRBV10-3
abundance: -
len: 14
j_gene: TRBJ1-3
d_gene: TRBD1
CDR3nt: TGTGCCATCGCCGACAGGGCCGCTGGAAACACCATATATTTT
CDR3aa: CAIADRAAGNTIYF

v_gene: TRBV7-3
abundance: -
len: 14
j_gene: TRBJ1-1
d_gene: -
CDR3nt: TGTGCCAGCAGCTTAACAGGGGGGGACACTGAAGCTTTCTTT
CDR3aa: CASSLTGGDTEAFF

v_gene: TRBV11-2
abundance: -
len: 15
j_gene: TRBJ2-7
d_gene: -
CDR3nt: TGTGCCAGCAGCTTAGGACAGGATTCACTGGGGCAGCAGTACTTC
CDR3aa: CASSLGQDSLGQQYF

v_gene: TRBV19
abundance: -
len: 14
j_gene: TRBJ1-2
d_gene: -
CDR3nt: TGTGCCAGTAGTATGAGTTTAAATCCCTATGGCTACACCTTC
CDR3aa: CASSMSLNPYGYTF

v_gene: TRBV5-8
abundance: -
len: 14
j_gene: TRBJ1-2
d_gene: -
CDR3nt: TGTGCCAGCAGCTTGGACGACAGAAACTATGGCTACACCTTC
CDR3aa: CASSLDDRNYGYTF

v_gene: TRBV7-8
abundance: -
len: 13
j_gene: TRBJ2-7
d_gene: TRBD1
CDR3nt: TGTGCCAGCAGCACAGGGGGGCAGTACGAGCAGTACTTC
CDR3aa: CASSTGGQYEQYF

v_gene: TRBV20-1
abundance: -
len: 11
j_gene: TRBJ2-3
d_gene: -
CDR3nt: TGCAGTGCCGACCGGGGGGATACGCAGTATTTT
CDR3aa: CSADRGDTQYF

v_gene: TRBV30
abundance: -
len: 13
j_gene: TRBJ1-4
d_gene: -
CDR3nt: TGTGCCTGGAGTGTAGGGGTCGGGGAAAAACTGTTTTTT
CDR3aa: CAWSVGVGEKLFF

v_gene: TRBV30
abundance: few
len: 16
j_gene: TRBJ2-1
d_gene: TRBD2
CDR3nt: TGTGCCTGGAGTGTTAGGGGACTAGACTCCTACAATGAGCAGTTCTTC
CDR3aa: CAWSVRGLDSYNEQFF

v_gene: TRBV5-1
abundance: -
len: 16
j_gene: TRBJ2-3
d_gene: TRBD1
CDR3nt: TGCGCCAGCAGTCCCATGGACAGGGCGGTGGGAGATACGCAGTATTTT
CDR3aa: CASSPMDRAVGDTQYF